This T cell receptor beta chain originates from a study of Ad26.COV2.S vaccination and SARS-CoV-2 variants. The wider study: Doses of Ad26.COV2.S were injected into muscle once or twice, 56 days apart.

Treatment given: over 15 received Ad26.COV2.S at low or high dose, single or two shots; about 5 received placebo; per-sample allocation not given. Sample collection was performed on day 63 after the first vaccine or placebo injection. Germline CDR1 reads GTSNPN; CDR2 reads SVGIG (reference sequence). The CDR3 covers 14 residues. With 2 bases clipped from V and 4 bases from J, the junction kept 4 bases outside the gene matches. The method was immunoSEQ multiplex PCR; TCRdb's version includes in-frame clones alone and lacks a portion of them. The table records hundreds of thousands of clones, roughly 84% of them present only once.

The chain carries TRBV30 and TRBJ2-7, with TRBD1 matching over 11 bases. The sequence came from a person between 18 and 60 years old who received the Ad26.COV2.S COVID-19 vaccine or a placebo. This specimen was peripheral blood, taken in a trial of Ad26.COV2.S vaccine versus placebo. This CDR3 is CAWSPGQGAYEQYF. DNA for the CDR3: TGTGCCTGGAGTCCTGGACAGGGGGCTTACGAGCAGTACTTC.